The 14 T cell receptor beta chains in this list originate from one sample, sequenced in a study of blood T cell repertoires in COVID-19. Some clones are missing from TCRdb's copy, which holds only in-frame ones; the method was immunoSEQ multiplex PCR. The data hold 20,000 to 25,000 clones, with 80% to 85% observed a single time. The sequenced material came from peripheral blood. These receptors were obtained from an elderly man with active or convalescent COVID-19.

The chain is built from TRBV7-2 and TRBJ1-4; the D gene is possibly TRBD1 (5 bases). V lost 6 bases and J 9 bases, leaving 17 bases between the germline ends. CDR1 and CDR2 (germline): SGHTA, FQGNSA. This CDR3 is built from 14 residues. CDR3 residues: CASRLEGVQQKLFF. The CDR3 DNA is TGTGCCAGCAGATTGGAAGGGGTCCAGCAAAAACTGTTTTTT.

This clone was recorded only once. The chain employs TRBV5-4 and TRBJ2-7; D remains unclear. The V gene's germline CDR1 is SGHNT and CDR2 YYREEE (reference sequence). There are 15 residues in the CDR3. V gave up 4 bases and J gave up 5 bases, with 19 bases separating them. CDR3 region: CASSPTFGPSDEQYF. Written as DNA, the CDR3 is TGTGCCAGCAGCCCAACGTTCGGTCCCTCGGACGAGCAGTACTTC.

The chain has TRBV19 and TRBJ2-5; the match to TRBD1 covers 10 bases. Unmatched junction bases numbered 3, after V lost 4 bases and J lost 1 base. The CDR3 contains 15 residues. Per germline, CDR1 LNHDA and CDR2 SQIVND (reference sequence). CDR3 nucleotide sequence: TGTGCCAGTAGTAGAGGGACAGGGGTCCAAGAGACCCAGTACTTC. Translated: CASSRGTGVQETQYF.

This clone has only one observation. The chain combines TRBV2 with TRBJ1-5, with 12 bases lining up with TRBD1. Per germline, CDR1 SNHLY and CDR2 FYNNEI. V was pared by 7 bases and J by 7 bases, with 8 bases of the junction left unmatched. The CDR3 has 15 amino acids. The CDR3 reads CASKPGQGAWQPQHF. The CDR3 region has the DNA TGTGCCAGCAAGCCGGGACAGGGGGCCTGGCAGCCCCAGCATTTT. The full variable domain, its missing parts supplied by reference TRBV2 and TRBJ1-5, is EPEVTQTPSHQVTQMGQEVILRCVPISNHLYFYWYRQILGQKVEFLVSFYNNEISEKSEIFDDQFSVERPDGSNFTLKIRSTKLEDSAMYFCASKPGQGAWQPQHFGDGTRLSIL.

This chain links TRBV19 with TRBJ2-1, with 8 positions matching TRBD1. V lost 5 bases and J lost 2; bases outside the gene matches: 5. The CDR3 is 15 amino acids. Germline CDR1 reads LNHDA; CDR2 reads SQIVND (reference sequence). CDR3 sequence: CASSPDRGTYNEQFF. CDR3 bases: TGTGCCAGTAGTCCTGACAGGGGTACCTACAATGAGCAGTTCTTC.

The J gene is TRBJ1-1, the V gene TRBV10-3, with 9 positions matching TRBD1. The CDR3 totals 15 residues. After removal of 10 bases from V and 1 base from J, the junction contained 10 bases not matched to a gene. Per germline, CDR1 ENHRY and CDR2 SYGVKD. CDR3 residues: CATFRTGAKNTEAFF. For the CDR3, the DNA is TGTGCCACCTTTCGGACAGGGGCTAAGAACACTGAAGCTTTCTTT.

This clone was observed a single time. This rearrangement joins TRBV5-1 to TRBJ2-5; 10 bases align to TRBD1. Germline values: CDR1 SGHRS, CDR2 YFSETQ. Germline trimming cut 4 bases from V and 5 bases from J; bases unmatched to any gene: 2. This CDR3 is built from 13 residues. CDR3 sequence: CASSPGQGETQYF. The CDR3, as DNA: TGCGCCAGCAGCCCGGGACAGGGGGAGACCCAGTACTTC.

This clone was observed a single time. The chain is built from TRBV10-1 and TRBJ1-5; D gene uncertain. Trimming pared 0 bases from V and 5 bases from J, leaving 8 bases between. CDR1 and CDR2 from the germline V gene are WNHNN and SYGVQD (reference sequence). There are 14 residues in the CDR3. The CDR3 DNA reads TGCGCCAGCAGTGAGTCCCGAGCGGATCAGCCCCAGCATTTT. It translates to CASSESRADQPQHF.

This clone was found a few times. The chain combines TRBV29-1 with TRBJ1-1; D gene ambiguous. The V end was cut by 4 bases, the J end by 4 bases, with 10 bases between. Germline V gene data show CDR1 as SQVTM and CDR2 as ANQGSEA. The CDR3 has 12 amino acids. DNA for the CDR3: TGCAGCGTTGGAGATCGGGGCACTGAAGCTTTCTTT. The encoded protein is CSVGDRGTEAFF.

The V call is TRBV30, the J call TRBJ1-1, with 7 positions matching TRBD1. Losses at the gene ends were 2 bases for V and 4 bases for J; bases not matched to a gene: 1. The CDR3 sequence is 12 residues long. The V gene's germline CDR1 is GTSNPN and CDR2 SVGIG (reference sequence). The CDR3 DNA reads TGTGCCTGGAGTCCAGGGGGCACTGAAGCTTTCTTT. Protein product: CAWSPGGTEAFF.

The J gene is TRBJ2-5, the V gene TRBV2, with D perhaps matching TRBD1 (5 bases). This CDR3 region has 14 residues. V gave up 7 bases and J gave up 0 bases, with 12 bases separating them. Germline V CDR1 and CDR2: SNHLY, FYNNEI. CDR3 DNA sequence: TGTGCCAGCACAGGGCCAGGGTACCAAGAGACCCAGTACTTC. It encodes CASTGPGYQETQYF.

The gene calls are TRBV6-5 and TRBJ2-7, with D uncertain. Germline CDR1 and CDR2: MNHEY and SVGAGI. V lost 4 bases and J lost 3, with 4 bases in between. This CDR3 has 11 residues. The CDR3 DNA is TGTGCCAGCAGTTCCCACTACGAGCAGTACTTC. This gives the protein CASSSHYEQYF.

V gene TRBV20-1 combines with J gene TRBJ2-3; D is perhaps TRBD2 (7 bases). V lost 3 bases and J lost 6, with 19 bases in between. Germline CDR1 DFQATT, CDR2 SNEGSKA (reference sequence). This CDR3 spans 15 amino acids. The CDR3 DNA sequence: TGCAGTGCTAGTCAGGGTGCGGGGGACAAGGATACGCAGTATTTT. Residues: CSASQGAGDKDTQYF.

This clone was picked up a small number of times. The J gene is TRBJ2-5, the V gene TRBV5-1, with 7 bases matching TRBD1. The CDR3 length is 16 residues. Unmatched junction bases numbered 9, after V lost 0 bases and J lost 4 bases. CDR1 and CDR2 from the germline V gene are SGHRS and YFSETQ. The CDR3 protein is CASSLVPMTGIETQYF. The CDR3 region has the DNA TGCGCCAGCAGCTTGGTCCCCATGACAGGGATAGAGACCCAGTACTTC.